This T cell receptor beta chain appears in the sequencing data of a study of blood T cell repertoires in COVID-19. Turning to the study itself: Samples taken during acute and convalescent COVID-19 were collected in the United States, Italy and Spain. Sample material is recorded as cDNA or gDNA derived from T cells, B-cell-depleted T cells, or PBMCs.

Germline V gene sequence: CDR1 MDHEN, CDR2 SYDVKM. Trimming removed 8 bases from V and 11 bases from J, with 18 bases in between. The CDR3 has 12 amino acids. Authors' methods: How many nucleated cells were present was estimated from reference gene primer amplification. Here immunoSEQ multiplex PCR was the method, and the copy in TCRdb shows in-frame clones only, minus some. V and J calls plus clone size are reproduced from that table; the DNA served to infer D and trimming. The sample has 150,000 to 200,000 clones; 80% to 90% are singletons. This clone has more than one count but fewer than ten. The chain carries TRBV28 and TRBJ1-1; tentative D call: TRBD1 (5 bases). This TCR was recovered from a man between 60 and 70 years old with acute or convalescent COVID-19. The material sequenced was peripheral blood. CDR3 sequence (DNA): TGTGCCAGCCTAGACCAAGGGGATTTTGCTTTCTTT. This codes for CASLDQGDFAFF.